These 26 T cell receptor beta chains came from one sample sequenced in a study of T cell responses to AZD1222 COVID-19 vaccine. Clones were read by immunoSEQ multiplex PCR, and TCRdb kept only the in-frame ones, dropping some. The sample has some 120,000 clones, approximately 89% seen once. Source: peripheral blood, taken on day 0 of AZD1222 vaccination. Receptors originate from an adult in good health.

The V and J genes are TRBV27 and TRBJ1-4; no clear D. Per germline, CDR1 MNHEY and CDR2 SMNVEV (reference sequence). The CDR3 is 13 residues long. Trimming shortened V by 1 base and J by 5 bases, and 5 bases separated the two germline ends. The CDR3 spells CASSLWPNEKLFF. The CDR3 coding sequence is TGTGCCAGCAGTTTATGGCCGAATGAAAAACTGTTTTTT.

The genes are TRBV27 and TRBJ2-5; D unclear. V lost 4 bases, J lost 0 bases, and 18 bases lay in between. The V gene's germline CDR1 is MNHEY and CDR2 SMNVEV (reference sequence). This CDR3 comprises 17 residues. The DNA of the CDR3 is TGTGCCAGCAGTTCGAGGAGTAAACAGTGGTACCAAGAGACCCAGTACTTC. Translating gives CASSSRSKQWYQETQYF.

This chain joins TRBV2 and TRBJ2-1; 7 nucleotides match TRBD2. In germline, CDR1 is SNHLY, CDR2 FYNNEI. The J segment lost 7 bases and the V segment lost 1 base, leaving 4 bases of the junction unmatched. The CDR3 covers 14 residues. The DNA of the CDR3 is TGTGCCAGCAGTGAAGGGCGGACTAGGAATGAGCAGTTCTTC. Translation gives CASSEGRTRNEQFF.

The chain links TRBV28 to TRBJ1-2, with 7 bases matching TRBD1. The V gene's germline CDR1 is MDHEN and CDR2 SYDVKM. V lost 5 bases and J lost 4; bases outside the gene matches: 4. The CDR3 contains 13 residues. The CDR3 bases are TGTGCCAGCAGTGAGGGGGCAGGCTATGGCTACACCTTC. Its translation: CASSEGAGYGYTF.

CDR3: CATSGNTGTHEKLFF. CDR3 DNA: TGTGCCACCAGTGGCAATACCGGGACCCATGAAAAACTGTTTTTT. This chain connects TRBV24-1 to TRBJ1-4, with D perhaps matching TRBD1 (5 bases). Germline V gives CDR1 KGHDR, CDR2 SFDVKD. The CDR3 loop spans 15 amino acids. The V and J ends lost 5 bases and 6 bases respectively, with 15 bases between them.

The chain is built from TRBV5-8 and TRBJ2-7; D is undetermined. The germline gives CDR1 SGHTS, CDR2 YDEGEE. This CDR3 contains 14 residues. Between the trimmed V and J ends, which lost 4 bases and 0 bases, there was a span of 11 bases. As DNA, the CDR3 is TGTGCCAGCAGCCCCGAGACCTACTCCTACGAGCAGTACTTC. Its protein product is CASSPETYSYEQYF.

The chain couples TRBV19 to TRBJ2-3; D is perhaps TRBD2 (5 bases). Trimming shortened V by 5 bases and J by 0 bases, and 12 bases separated the two germline ends. In germline, CDR1 is LNHDA, CDR2 SQIVND (reference sequence). The CDR3 sequence is 15 residues long. The CDR3 loop is CASSLIGGSTDTQYF. Written as DNA, the CDR3 is TGTGCCAGTAGTCTAATCGGCGGGAGCACAGATACGCAGTATTTT.

The genes are TRBV5-8 and TRBJ2-7; 7 bases match TRBD2. The CDR3 extends over 17 amino acids. CDR1 and CDR2 from the germline V gene are SGHTS and YDEGEE. V lost 0 bases and J lost 2; bases outside the gene matches: 11. This chain's CDR3 is CASSLALTASGAYEQYF. The CDR3, as DNA: TGTGCCAGCAGCTTGGCCCTTACCGCTAGCGGAGCCTACGAGCAGTACTTC.

The rearrangement uses TRBV12-3 or TRBV12-4 and TRBJ2-3; D remains unclear. V gave up 6 bases and J gave up 0 bases, with 4 bases separating them. This CDR3 has 12 amino acids. The CDR3 sequence: CASSLSTDTQYF. The CDR3 DNA follows: TGTGCCAGCAGCCTTAGCACAGATACGCAGTATTTT.

This rearrangement joins TRBV6-5 to TRBJ1-5, with D maybe TRBD1 (5 bases). V was trimmed by 6 bases and J by 4 bases, leaving 16 bases between them. The CDR3 spans 15 residues. Germline CDR1 is MNHEY and CDR2 is SVGAGI. The CDR3 DNA is TGTGCCAGCAGCCCAGGGTTCTCCGATAATCAGCCCCAGCATTTT. As protein: CASSPGFSDNQPQHF.

The rearrangement uses TRBV5-8 and TRBJ2-2, with D possibly being TRBD1 or TRBD2 (6 bases each). The CDR3 contains 15 residues. Germline assignment: CDR1 SGHTS and CDR2 YDEGEE. V was clipped by 4 bases and J by 3 bases, with 13 bases between them. The CDR3 DNA reads as TGTGCCAGCAGCCCGGGGGCGCGGTACACCGGGGAGCTGTTTTTT. Protein sequence: CASSPGARYTGELFF.

In this sample, this clone turned up a few times. This chain joins TRBV9 and TRBJ1-1; D may be TRBD1 (5 bases). This CDR3 spans 14 amino acids. V was cut by 5 bases and J by 1 base, with 12 bases left in between. The V gene's germline CDR1 is SGDLS and CDR2 YYNGEE. The CDR3: CASRGAGRNTEAFF. CDR3 nucleotides: TGTGCCAGCAGAGGGGCAGGAAGGAACACTGAAGCTTTCTTT. Full variable domain (rest looked up from reference TRBV9 and TRBJ1-1): DSGVTQTPKHLITATGQRVTLRCSPRSGDLSVYWYQQSLDQGLQFLIQYYNGEERAKGNILERFSAQQFPDLHSELNLSSLELGDSALYFCASRGAGRNTEAFFGQGTRLTVV.

About this clone: Within the sample, other DNA sequences also encode this same CDR3. This rearrangement joins TRBV6-2 or TRBV6-3 to TRBJ1-4; perhaps TRBD1 as D (5 bases). Germline V gene sequence: CDR1 MNHEY, CDR2 SVGEGT. The CDR3 totals 15 residues. Trimming removed 6 bases at V and 0 bases at J, with 11 bases between. Here the CDR3 DNA reads TGTGCCAGCAGCCTCGACAGAGCAACTAATGAAAAACTGTTTTTT. Translating gives CASSLDRATNEKLFF.

The rearrangement joins TRBV4-2 to TRBJ1-4; a weak D match, TRBD1 (6 bases). There are 15 residues in the CDR3. From germline, CDR1 is LGHNA and CDR2 YNFKEQ. V lost 2 bases to trimming and J lost 5 bases, with 12 bases between them. The DNA of the CDR3 is TGTGCCAGCAGCCAAATTTGGACAGAGAATGAAAAACTGTTTTTT. This sequence encodes CASSQIWTENEKLFF.

The chain has TRBV20-1 and TRBJ1-1; D remains unclear. CDR3 length equals 13 residues. The V gene lost 3 bases and the J gene lost 8 bases, with 16 bases spanning the gap. Germline lookup yields CDR1 DFQATT and CDR2 SNEGSKA (reference sequence). CDR3 sequence: CSASRGSVAEAFF. Here the CDR3 DNA reads TGCAGTGCTAGTCGGGGAAGTGTCGCCGAAGCTTTCTTT.

The rearrangement joins TRBV28 to TRBJ2-1; D is unclear. CDR1 is MDHEN, CDR2 SYDVKM, per germline. The CDR3 consists of 16 residues. The ends were cut back, 6 bases at V and 4 bases at J, with 19 bases in the middle. CDR3 in amino acids: CASSPAGPLPYNEQFF. The CDR3 DNA reads as TGTGCCAGCAGCCCTGCTGGACCCTTACCTTACAATGAGCAGTTCTTC.

V gene TRBV27 combines with J gene TRBJ2-7; 10 nucleotides match TRBD2. The CDR3 is 17 residues long. Germline CDR1 is MNHEY and CDR2 is SMNVEV (reference sequence). After removal of 5 bases from V and 2 bases from J, the junction contained 12 bases not matched to a gene. Written as DNA, the CDR3 is TGTGCCAGCAGTCCGTATCGGGGGACTAGCGAAACCTACGAGCAGTACTTC. This codes for CASSPYRGTSETYEQYF.

The J gene is TRBJ1-2, the V gene TRBV4-2, with TRBD1 as a possible D gene (5 bases). The germline CDR1 and CDR2 sequences are LGHNA and YNFKEQ. Deletions cut 4 bases from V and 6 bases from J, with 9 bases between. This CDR3 is 12 amino acids long. This CDR3 reads CASSRGGDGYTF. The DNA for the CDR3 is TGTGCCAGCAGCCGGGGGGGTGATGGCTACACCTTC.

The V and J genes are TRBV7-9 and TRBJ2-3; TRBD2 matches at 7 bases. This CDR3 has 15 residues. Germline CDR1 reads SEHNR; CDR2 reads FQNEAQ (reference sequence). The V gene end was trimmed by 3 bases and the J gene end by 0 bases; junction bases not matched to a gene: 3. The CDR3, as DNA: TGTGCCAGCAGCTTGTCCGGGGGGAGCACAGATACGCAGTATTTT. Its protein product is CASSLSGGSTDTQYF.

The V call is TRBV11-2, the J call TRBJ2-7; 8 nucleotides align to TRBD2. V gave up 5 bases and J gave up 2 bases; unmatched junction bases: 8. CDR1 SGHAT and CDR2 FQNNGV come from the germline V gene. The CDR3 covers 15 residues. CDR3 nucleotides: TGTGCCAGCAGCCCCTCGGGGGGGATAACCTACGAGCAGTACTTC. Translation gives CASSPSGGITYEQYF.

This clone came up a few times. The chain recombines TRBV6-5 with TRBJ1-2, with D tentatively TRBD1 (6 bases). Germline lookup yields CDR1 MNHEY and CDR2 SVGAGI. The CDR3 runs to 15 residues. V lost 0 bases and J 1 base, leaving 9 bases between the germline ends. CDR3 in DNA: TGTGCCAGCAGTTACTCGACAGGACTTAACTATGGCTACACCTTC. It codes for CASSYSTGLNYGYTF.

The genes are TRBV28 and TRBJ1-5; maybe TRBD1 (5 bases). The CDR3 consists of 15 residues. V was cut by 6 bases and J by 0 bases, with 12 bases left in between. Germline CDR1 MDHEN, CDR2 SYDVKM. As DNA, the CDR3 is TGTGCCAGCAGGGTTCGGGACCTTAGCAATCAGCCCCAGCATTTT. Translation gives CASRVRDLSNQPQHF.

The J gene is TRBJ1-1, the V gene TRBV5-4; D is unresolved. V gave up 0 bases and J gave up 4 bases, with 13 bases separating them. CDR3 length: 15 amino acids. Germline loops: CDR1 SGHNT, CDR2 YYREEE (reference sequence). For the CDR3, the DNA is TGTGCCAGCAGCTTGGCCGTAGGGCAAGGCACTGAAGCTTTCTTT. Residues: CASSLAVGQGTEAFF.

This clone came up a few times. CDR3 protein: CASTPGQGAVSNYGYTF. CDR3 sequence (DNA): TGTGCCAGTACCCCGGGACAGGGGGCTGTGTCTAACTATGGCTACACCTTC. This chain connects TRBV19 to TRBJ1-2; 12 bases line up with TRBD1. The trim removed 7 bases at V and 0 bases at J, leaving 9 bases unmatched. This CDR3 has 17 residues. Germline-derived CDR1 and CDR2 are LNHDA and SQIVND (reference sequence).

This clone appeared a single time. J is TRBJ2-1 and V is TRBV5-1, with 8 bases fitting TRBD1. The CDR3 consists of 14 residues. Looked up from germline, CDR1 is SGHRS and CDR2 is YFSETQ. Unmatched junction bases numbered 2, after V lost 0 bases and J lost 6 bases. CDR3 loop: CASSLGTGSNEQFF. As DNA, the CDR3 is TGCGCCAGCAGCTTGGGGACAGGGTCCAATGAGCAGTTCTTC.

This CDR3 reads CASSPGTGLSQPQHF. The DNA of the CDR3 is TGTGCCAGCAGCCCCGGGACAGGGTTGTCTCAGCCCCAGCATTTT. This chain connects TRBV6-5 to TRBJ1-5, with 9 bases matching TRBD1. The junction had 9 bases not matched to a gene; V was cut back by 6 bases and J by 6 bases. There are 15 residues in the CDR3. Germline V lookup: CDR1 MNHEY, CDR2 SVGAGI.